One and the same sample provided the 25 T cell receptor beta chains below, sequenced in a study of shared clonotypes between healthy human individuals. The data were produced by immunoSEQ multiplex PCR, yet TCRdb's version contains in-frame clones alone and is incomplete. The table records some 2.1 million clones, 85% to 95% of them present only once. Sequencing was performed on naive CD4+ T cells sorted from blood. The subset here: CD45RA+ positively selected. The receptor set was obtained from a man younger than 35 in good health.

This chain uses TRBV9 with TRBJ2-3, with a tentative D call TRBD2 (5 bases). The CDR3 contains 16 residues. Germline V gene data show CDR1 as SGDLS and CDR2 as YYNGEE. Trimming stripped 0 bases from V and 3 bases from J, with 14 bases between. CDR3: CASSVAGGVATDTQYF. Written as DNA, the CDR3 is TGTGCCAGCAGCGTAGCGGGTGGGGTAGCGACAGATACGCAGTATTTT.

V is TRBV14 and J is TRBJ1-1; 10 bases fit TRBD1. This CDR3 has 16 amino acids. Losses at the gene ends were 3 bases for V and 1 base for J; bases not matched to a gene: 5. Germline lookup yields CDR1 SGHDN and CDR2 FVKESK. As DNA, the CDR3 is TGTGCCAGCAGCCACCTCCGGGACAGGGGGAACACTGAAGCTTTCTTT. Translated, it gives CASSHLRDRGNTEAFF.

The J gene is TRBJ2-1, the V gene TRBV6-6; the D is unclear. CDR1 and CDR2 (germline): MNHNY, SVGAGI (reference sequence). The CDR3 spans 12 residues. V lost 8 bases and J lost 7, with 12 bases in between. The CDR3 spells CASSIPQNEQFF. DNA for the CDR3: TGTGCCAGCTCAATACCCCAGAATGAGCAGTTCTTC.

The gene calls are TRBV2 and TRBJ1-6; no definite D call. This CDR3 has 17 amino acids. Trimming took off 1 base at V and 7 bases at J, with 17 bases between the two ends. Germline CDR1 reads SNHLY; CDR2 reads FYNNEI. CDR3 DNA sequence: TGTGCCAGCAGTGAAGATCCGCCTTTCGTTGACAATTCACCCCTCCACTTT. This gives the protein CASSEDPPFVDNSPLHF.

V gene TRBV5-1 combines with J gene TRBJ2-2, with TRBD2 as a possible D gene (6 bases). CDR1 SGHRS and CDR2 YFSETQ come from the germline V gene. Trimming took 3 bases from V and 4 from J, leaving 13 bases between them. This CDR3 has 15 amino acids. In DNA form, the CDR3 reads TGCGCCAGCAGCTGGGAGGTTAGAGGCACCGGGGAGCTGTTTTTT. Its protein is CASSWEVRGTGELFF.

V and J are TRBV28 and TRBJ1-3; D unresolved. There are 14 residues in the CDR3. V lost 8 bases and J 0 bases, leaving 11 bases between the germline ends. Germline V gene data show CDR1 as MDHEN and CDR2 as SYDVKM. The CDR3 DNA reads TGTGCCAGCGGAGAAGGCGCCTCTGGAAACACCATATATTTT. This codes for CASGEGASGNTIYF.

The chain combines TRBV6-5 with TRBJ1-5; 7 bases are shared with TRBD1. The germline CDR1 and CDR2 sequences are MNHEY and SVGAGI. The length of the CDR3 is 15 residues. Trimming at V came to 6 bases and at J to 4 bases, leaving 9 bases not matched to a gene. Here the CDR3 reads CASSPGTVRNQPQHF. The CDR3 DNA reads TGTGCCAGCAGCCCTGGGACAGTGAGAAATCAGCCCCAGCATTTT.

V usage is TRBV21-1 and J usage is TRBJ2-5. TRBV21-1 constitutes a pseudogene. The CDR3 has 13 residues. CDR3 sequence reads: CASVRAGTETQYF. DNA for the CDR3: TGTGCCAGCGTTAGGGCAGGGACGGAGACCCAGTACTTC.

This sequence joins TRBV6-6 and TRBJ1-2; D remains ambiguous. The CDR3 length is 13 residues. Trimming left V 2 bases short and J 8 bases short, with 12 bases between. CDR1 is MNHNY and CDR2 is SVGAGI in the germline V gene (reference sequence). In DNA form, the CDR3 reads TGTGCCAGCAGTTACACCGTGGAGGGCGGCTACACCTTC. As protein: CASSYTVEGGYTF.

The chain couples TRBV7-8 to TRBJ2-7; 7 bases are a match to TRBD1. Germline trimming cut 5 bases from V and 1 base from J; bases unmatched to any gene: 11. The CDR3 spans 16 residues. Germline CDR1 SGHVS, CDR2 FQNEAQ. CDR3 region: CASSHPRTGTSYEQYF. The CDR3, as DNA: TGTGCCAGCAGCCATCCAAGGACAGGAACATCCTACGAGCAGTACTTC.

The chain has TRBV28 and TRBJ1-5; TRBD1 is a possible D gene (5 bases). The CDR3 length is 13 residues. From germline, CDR1 is MDHEN and CDR2 SYDVKM. The V end lost 8 bases, the J end lost 8 bases, and 16 bases lay between the germline ends. CDR3 sequence (DNA): TGTGCCAGCGGGCTGACAGTGGTCAAGCCCCAGCATTTT. Protein product: CASGLTVVKPQHF.

J is TRBJ2-7 and V is TRBV5-5; 9 positions match TRBD1. The ends lost 4 bases at V and 5 bases at J; junction bases unmatched: 22. The CDR3 covers 19 residues. CDR1 is SGHKS and CDR2 is YYEKEE in the germline V gene (reference sequence). The CDR3 sequence is CASSPERVSGTGIFHEQYF. In nucleotides, the CDR3 is TGTGCCAGCAGCCCGGAAAGGGTTTCGGGGACAGGGATATTCCACGAGCAGTACTTC.

The rearrangement joins TRBV30 to TRBJ1-6, with D hard to call. The CDR3 spans 16 residues. V dropped 2 bases and J dropped 4 bases, with 15 bases sitting between them. The germline V gene has CDR1 GTSNPN and CDR2 SVGIG (reference sequence). The CDR3 DNA follows: TGTGCCTGGAGTATGTCGGGTGAAGCGTATAATTCACCCCTCCACTTT. It encodes CAWSMSGEAYNSPLHF.

The chain combines TRBV6-1 with TRBJ2-7; the D gene is possibly TRBD1 (7 bases). CDR3 length: 16 amino acids. Germline lookup yields CDR1 MNHNS and CDR2 SASEGT. V was shortened by 2 bases and J by 2 bases, with 16 bases between the two germline ends. This CDR3 is CASSELAAGGPYEQYF. The DNA of the CDR3 is TGTGCCAGCAGTGAACTCGCGGCAGGGGGGCCCTACGAGCAGTACTTC.

This chain uses TRBV10-3 with TRBJ1-2, with 8 nucleotides matching TRBD1. This CDR3 is built from 15 residues. Per germline, CDR1 ENHRY and CDR2 SYGVKD. Trimming cost V 0 bases and J 7 bases; bases outside gene matches: 7. The CDR3 DNA is TGTGCCATCAGTGAGTCCTCCGGGACAGGAATTGGCTACACCTTC. Translated, it gives CAISESSGTGIGYTF.

V usage is TRBV30 and J usage is TRBJ2-3, with 10 bases that match TRBD2. Losses at the gene ends were 4 bases for V and 1 base for J; bases not matched to a gene: 14. Germline values: CDR1 GTSNPN, CDR2 SVGIG (reference sequence). The CDR3 totals 18 residues. The DNA of the CDR3 is TGTGCCTGGAAGGGTCCAGCGGGGGGGCCGGTTCGCACAGATACGCAGTATTTT. Its translation is CAWKGPAGGPVRTDTQYF.

This clone was detected ten times or more. V is TRBV25-1 and J is TRBJ1-5; TRBD1 is a possible D gene (6 bases). CDR3 size: 13 residues. V lost 6 bases and J lost 11, with 17 bases in between. Per germline, CDR1 MGHDK and CDR2 SYGVNS. CDR3 sequence reads: CASRAGDWGSQHF. The CDR3 region has the DNA TGTGCCAGCAGGGCAGGGGATTGGGGTTCCCAGCATTTT. The full variable domain, rest sourced from reference TRBV25-1 and TRBJ1-5, is EADIYQTPRYLVIGTGKKITLECSQTMGHDKMYWYQQDPGMELHLIHYSYGVNSTEKGDLSSESTVSRIRTEHFPLTLESARPSHTSQYLCASRAGDWGSQHFGDGTRLSIL.

This chain connects TRBV7-2 to TRBJ2-3, with 16 bases fitting TRBD2. V lost 5 bases and J lost 6; bases outside the gene matches: 8. This CDR3 contains 17 residues. Germline CDR1 reads SGHTA; CDR2 reads FQGNSA. CDR3 amino acids: CASSLRGTSGRDDTQYF. The CDR3 DNA is TGTGCCAGCAGCCTCCGGGGGACTAGCGGGAGGGACGATACGCAGTATTTT. The entire variable domain, with the rest obtained from reference TRBV7-2 and TRBJ2-3, is as follows: GAGVSQSPSNKVTEKGKDVELRCDPISGHTALYWYRQSLGQGLEFLIYFQGNSAPDKSGLPSDRFSAERTGGSVSTLTIQRTQQEDSAVYLCASSLRGTSGRDDTQYFGPGTRLTVL.

This rearrangement joins TRBV14 to TRBJ1-3; unclear D gene. This CDR3 contains 12 residues. Germline-derived CDR1 and CDR2 are SGHDN and FVKESK. V shed 4 bases and J shed 2 bases, with 3 bases lying between them. This chain's CDR3 is CASSRTGNTIYF. DNA for the CDR3: TGTGCCAGCAGCCGGACTGGAAACACCATATATTTT.

This chain connects TRBV5-1 to TRBJ1-6; unclear D gene. Trimming took off 6 bases at V and 10 bases at J, with 17 bases between the two ends. CDR3 length: 14 residues. Germline lookup yields CDR1 SGHRS and CDR2 YFSETQ. CDR3 sequence reads: CASNKGIDPSPLHF. In nucleotides, the CDR3 is TGCGCCAGCAATAAGGGTATTGACCCCTCACCCCTCCACTTT. Based on the CDR3 plus reference TRBV5-1 and TRBJ1-6, the full variable domain is KAGVTQTPRYLIKTRGQQVTLSCSPISGHRSVSWYQQTPGQGLQFLFEYFSETQRNKGNFPGRFSGRQFSNSRSEMNVSTLELGDSALYLCASNKGIDPSPLHFGNGTRLTVT.

This chain uses TRBV25-1 with TRBJ1-2; 8 bases fit TRBD1. After removal of 6 bases from V and 4 bases from J, the junction contained 7 bases not matched to a gene. CDR1 and CDR2 (germline): MGHDK, SYGVNS. The CDR3 extends over 14 amino acids. The CDR3 spells CASRKTGEVYGYTF. DNA of the CDR3: TGTGCCAGCAGGAAGACAGGGGAGGTCTATGGCTACACCTTC.

Regarding this clone: The sample carries other DNA sequences with the same CDR3. This rearrangement joins TRBV9 to TRBJ2-3; D may match TRBD1 or TRBD2 (5 bases each). Germline V gene lookup returns CDR1 SGDLS and CDR2 YYNGEE. The CDR3 covers 15 residues. V was clipped by 3 bases and J by 0 bases, with 11 bases between them. The CDR3 region has the DNA TGTGCCAGCAGCGCGGGACGGATCAGCACAGATACGCAGTATTTT. This translates into CASSAGRISTDTQYF.

This clone was recorded once. The chain carries TRBV6-6 and TRBJ1-6; tentatively, D is TRBD1 (5 bases). The V and J ends lost 5 bases and 9 bases respectively, with 11 bases between them. Germline V gene sequence: CDR1 MNHNY, CDR2 SVGAGI (reference sequence). The CDR3 covers 13 residues. This CDR3 is CASSTDRISPLHF. As DNA, the CDR3 is TGTGCCAGCAGTACAGACAGAATTTCACCCCTCCACTTT.

The rearrangement links TRBV18 to TRBJ2-4, with 13 bases that match TRBD2. The CDR3 totals 14 residues. Germline CDR1 reads KGHSH; CDR2 reads LQKENI. V dropped 3 bases and J dropped 7; count of bases not matched to a gene: 0. In DNA, the CDR3 is TGTGCCAGCTCACCGGGACTAGCGGGGAACATTCAGTACTTC. As protein: CASSPGLAGNIQYF.

V usage is TRBV5-8 and J usage is TRBJ1-4; 7 bases line up with TRBD1. Looked up from germline, CDR1 is SGHTS and CDR2 is YDEGEE. The V gene end was trimmed by 5 bases and the J gene end by 2 bases; junction bases not matched to a gene: 12. This CDR3 region has 17 residues. The CDR3 region has the DNA TGTGCCAGCAGAAAGATACAGGGGCACGGGACTAATGAAAAACTGTTTTTT. This encodes CASRKIQGHGTNEKLFF.